The rows below give T cell receptor beta chains drawn from one sample of a study of blood T cells in healthy people across ages. Using its own MiXCR run on the 5' RACE reads, TCRdb lists one record per CDR3 protein. The sample consists of about a million distinct CDR3 sequences, about 53% of them appearing once. Sequencing was done on a sample of blood. These receptor sequences come from an older woman in good health. Both conserved end residues are part of each CDR3. The D gene is left open where the match is weak. Clone size is not always given. Where it is, it says once, few, many or a class for expanded clones.

v_gene	abundance	d_gene	j_gene	CDR3nt	CDR3aa
TRBV7-2	.	.	TRBJ1-2	TGTGTCAGCAGCTTTCGTTCTGGCTACACCTTC	CVSSFRSGYTF
TRBV28	once	.	TRBJ1-4	TGTGCCAGCAGATGGGACACCCCCGCGGAACTGTTTTTT	CASRWDTPAELFF
TRBV11-1	few	TRBD2	TRBJ2-7	TGTGCCAGCAGCTTGCTAGCGGAATCCTACGAGCAGTACTTC	CASSLLAESYEQYF
TRBV20-1	.	.	TRBJ2-1	TGCAGTGCTAGAGTAGCGGGACAGCTTGCCAATGAGCAGTTCTTC	CSARVAGQLANEQFF
TRBV7-9	.	TRBD1	TRBJ2-7	TGTGCCAGCAGCGGTTCACCGGGACAGTTCATTTCCCACGAGCAGTACTTC	CASSGSPGQFISHEQYF
TRBV27	.	.	TRBJ2-1	TGTGCCAGCAATTTAGAAGGCCTCAGCTCCTACAATGAGCAGTTCTTC	CASNLEGLSSYNEQFF
TRBV9	.	.	TRBJ2-3	TGTGCCAGCAGCGCCAACCCACTACCGGGATTGGATACGCAGTATTTT	CASSANPLPGLDTQYF
TRBV5-1	.	TRBD2	TRBJ2-1	TGCGCCAGCAGCCGGGTGGGACTAGAGGACAATGAGCAGTTCTTC	CASSRVGLEDNEQFF
TRBV6-6	.	TRBD1	TRBJ1-6	TGTGCCAGCAGTTACTTCGGACAGGGGGGAGTACCCCTCCACTTT	CASSYFGQGGVPLHF
TRBV6-1	.	.	TRBJ2-7	TGTGCCAGCAGCGGCCCCGAATACGAGCAGTACTTC	CASSGPEYEQYF
TRBV29-1	.	TRBD1	TRBJ1-6	TGCAGCGTTAAAGGGACAGGGGCTTCACCCCTCCACTTT	CSVKGTGASPLHF
TRBV7-2	.	.	TRBJ2-7	TGTGCCAGCAGCTTAACAACAGGGCAGGACGAGCAGTACTTC	CASSLTTGQDEQYF
TRBV20-1	.	TRBD1	TRBJ2-7	TGCAGTGCACGTGTATGGGACAGCTACGAGCAGTACTTC	CSARVWDSYEQYF
TRBV5-4	few	.	TRBJ2-7	TGTGCCAGCAGCTCGGACTTGGCCTACGAGCAGTACTTC	CASSSDLAYEQYF
TRBV9	.	TRBD1	TRBJ1-2	TGTGCCAGCAACCGCAGGGGGCCTGGTGGCTACACCTTC	CASNRRGPGGYTF
TRBV7-2	.	TRBD2	TRBJ2-1	TGTGCCAGCAGCTTCCAAGCGGGAATTCTGTTCTTC	CASSFQAGILFF
TRBV7-7	few	TRBD1	TRBJ2-5	TGTGCCAGCAGCTTCCACGGGACAGGGAGGGAGACCCAGTACTTC	CASSFHGTGRETQYF
TRBV4-1	few	TRBD1	TRBJ2-7	TGCGCCAGCAGACTCAGCCAGGGGGCCTACGAGCAGTACTTC	CASRLSQGAYEQYF
TRBV4-1	few	.	TRBJ1-4	TGCGCCAGCAGCCCCGGGAGCAGGGTGGAAAAACTGTTTTTT	CASSPGSRVEKLFF
TRBV11-2	.	.	TRBJ2-1	TGTGCCAGCAGCATAGATAGGAACAATGAGCAGTTCTTC	CASSIDRNNEQFF
TRBV7-6	.	TRBD1	TRBJ1-1	TGTGCCAGCATTCCGGGACAGGGAGTGAACACTGAAGCTTTCTTT	CASIPGQGVNTEAFF
TRBV20-1	.	.	TRBJ2-5	TGCAGTGCTCTGACAGTAGTCCAAGAGACCCAGTACTTC	CSALTVVQETQYF
TRBV10-3	few	.	TRBJ2-7	TGTGCCATCAGCCTGACAAATTCCTACGAGCAGTACTTC	CAISLTNSYEQYF
TRBV29-1	.	.	TRBJ2-1	TGCAGCGGAGAGAGTGTGGGTCAGGGTGGCAATGAGCAGTTCTTC	CSGESVGQGGNEQFF
TRBV6-4	.	TRBD1	TRBJ2-4	TGTGCCAGCAGGACGGACAGGATCGTGCAGTACTTC	CASRTDRIVQYF
TRBV20-1	.	.	TRBJ2-3	TGCAGTGCACCATCCGCCAGGCTTGCCACAGATACGCAGTATTTT	CSAPSARLATDTQYF
TRBV25-1	.	.	TRBJ2-3	TGTGCCAGCAGTGGCGGGGCAGGTAGTTCAGATACGCAGTATTTT	CASSGGAGSSDTQYF
TRBV2	.	TRBD2	TRBJ2-2	TGTGCCAGCAGGGGACTAGCGGGAGCCGGGGAGCTGTTTTTT	CASRGLAGAGELFF
TRBV5-5	.	.	TRBJ2-2	TGTGCCAGCAGCTTAGTGGACTATCCGCCCGGGGAGCTGTTTTTT	CASSLVDYPPGELFF
TRBV5-6	few	.	TRBJ2-7	TGTGCCAGCAGCTTGGCCGCCTATTCCCGGGAATTCTACGAGCAGTACTTC	CASSLAAYSREFYEQYF
TRBV7-2	few	TRBD2	TRBJ2-3	TGTGCCAGCAGCTCAACTAGCGGGAGTGAAGATACGCAGTATTTT	CASSSTSGSEDTQYF
TRBV5-5	few	TRBD2	TRBJ2-1	TGTGCCAGCAGCAGACTAGCGGGAGTTGATGAGCAGTTCTTC	CASSRLAGVDEQFF
TRBV13	.	TRBD2	TRBJ2-7	TGTGCCAGCAGCTTACCAGCGGGAGGATTCGAGCAGTACTTC	CASSLPAGGFEQYF
TRBV7-2	.	TRBD1	TRBJ1-2	TGTGCCAGCACCCTGACAGGGAACTATGGCTACACCTTC	CASTLTGNYGYTF
TRBV13	.	.	TRBJ1-1	TGTGCCAGCAGCTTTACTCAGGGAGGGACCATGAACACTGAAGCTTTCTTT	CASSFTQGGTMNTEAFF
TRBV5-1	.	.	TRBJ2-5	TGCGCCAGCAGCTTGGGCCTAGAGGTAGAGACCCAGTACTTC	CASSLGLEVETQYF
TRBV4-3	few	.	TRBJ2-3	TGCGCCAGCAGCCTCAGGTGGTCCAGCCTAGCCGGCACAGATACGCAGTATTTT	CASSLRWSSLAGTDTQYF
TRBV6-6	.	.	TRBJ2-4	TGTGCCAGCAGTTACAGGGGGGGAGGAAACATTCAGTACTTC	CASSYRGGGNIQYF
TRBV12-3/TRBV12-4	.	.	TRBJ2-4	TGTGCCAGCAGCGCAGCGACAGTAGCCAAAAACATTCAGTACTTC	CASSAATVAKNIQYF
TRBV7-2	few	.	TRBJ2-7	TGTGCCAGCAGCTTAACCGGGACCCTGTCTGAGCAGTACTTC	CASSLTGTLSEQYF
TRBV7-2	few	TRBD1	TRBJ1-4	TGTGCCAGCAGCCAGAGGACAGGGGGAATTGAAAAACTGTTTTTT	CASSQRTGGIEKLFF
TRBV29-1	many	.	TRBJ2-7	TGCAGCGTTGATAGCGACAATGAGTACTACGAGCAGTACTTC	CSVDSDNEYYEQYF
TRBV25-1	.	.	TRBJ2-5	TGTGCCAGCAGGAACTCTTGGGGGCTGCGGGAGACCCAGTACTTC	CASRNSWGLRETQYF
TRBV28	.	.	TRBJ2-3	TGTGCCAGCAGTTTTCCTAGCGTCTCAGATACGCAGTATTTT	CASSFPSVSDTQYF
TRBV6-2/TRBV6-3	.	.	TRBJ1-2	TGTACCATCTCCGAGCTTGGACTTAACTATGGCTACACCTTC	CTISELGLNYGYTF
TRBV7-2	.	.	TRBJ2-7	TGTGCCAGCAGCTTACTTGGCGGGAAAACTACCTACGAGCAGTACTTC	CASSLLGGKTTYEQYF
TRBV12-3/TRBV12-4	.	TRBD2	TRBJ2-3	TGTGCCAGCAGTTCCGACAGACTAGCGGGAGACACAGATACGCAGTATTTT	CASSSDRLAGDTDTQYF
TRBV15	few	.	TRBJ2-7	TGTGCCACCAGGGACTATGCCTCCTACGAGCAGTACTTC	CATRDYASYEQYF
TRBV3-1	.	.	TRBJ2-2	TGTGCCAGCAGCCCGACACGGACGGCCGGGGAGCTGTTTTTT	CASSPTRTAGELFF
TRBV12-3/TRBV12-4	.	.	TRBJ2-3	TGTGCCAGCAGTTGGCAGGGGGGAACAGATACGCAGTATTTT	CASSWQGGTDTQYF
TRBV29-1	many	TRBD2	TRBJ2-5	TGCAGCGTTGATGGTTTTGCGGGAGCCACCCAGTACTTC	CSVDGFAGATQYF
TRBV25-1	few	.	TRBJ2-7	TGTGCCAGCAGCCCTTGGGCAGGGGACTACGAGCAGTACTTC	CASSPWAGDYEQYF
TRBV7-7	.	.	TRBJ2-2	TGTGCCAGCAGCTCGGGCCGCGGGTGGTACGAGTCGAACACCGGGGAGCTGTTTTTT	CASSSGRGWYESNTGELFF